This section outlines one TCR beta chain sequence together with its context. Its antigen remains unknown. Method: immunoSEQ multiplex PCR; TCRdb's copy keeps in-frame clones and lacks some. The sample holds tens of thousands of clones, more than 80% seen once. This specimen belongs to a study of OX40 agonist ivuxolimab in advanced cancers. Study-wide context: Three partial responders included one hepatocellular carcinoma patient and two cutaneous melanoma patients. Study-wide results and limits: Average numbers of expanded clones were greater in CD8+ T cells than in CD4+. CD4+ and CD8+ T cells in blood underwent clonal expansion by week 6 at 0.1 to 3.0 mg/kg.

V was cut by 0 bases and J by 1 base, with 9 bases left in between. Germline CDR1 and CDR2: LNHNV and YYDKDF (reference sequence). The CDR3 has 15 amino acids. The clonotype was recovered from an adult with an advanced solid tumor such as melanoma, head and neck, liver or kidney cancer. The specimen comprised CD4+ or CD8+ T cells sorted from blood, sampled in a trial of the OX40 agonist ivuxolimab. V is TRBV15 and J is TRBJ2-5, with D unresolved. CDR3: CATSRDRALQETQYF. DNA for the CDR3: TGTGCCACCAGCAGAGATAGGGCCCTCCAAGAGACCCAGTACTTC.